This section outlines one T cell receptor (beta chain) sequence together with its context. Its antigen is unidentified. Unmatched junction bases numbered 6, after V lost 0 bases and J lost 4 bases. The germline gives CDR1 MGHRA, CDR2 YSYEKL. The CDR3 is 16 amino acids. Healthy individuals of Caucasian origin from Russia, aged roughly 6 to 100, served as donors. Total RNA was extracted at no less than 6 micrograms per sample. The data belong to a study of blood T cells in healthy people across ages. Overall study findings and caveats: Diversity of TCR beta per million T cells declined in a roughly linear way with age. One million T cells yielded diversity estimates that were considered underestimates.

Through a sample-barcoded 5' primer and a J-beta primer mix, a second PCR was run for roughly 7 to 12 cycles. TCRdb reprocessed the 5' RACE reads via MiXCR and lists one record per CDR3 protein. The table lists about 600,000 distinct CDR3 sequences, less than 60% of them singletons. V usage is TRBV4-1 and J usage is TRBJ2-1, with TRBD2 matching over 7 bases. Sequencing was done on a sample of blood. This receptor was taken from an elderly man in good health. The CDR3 nucleotides read TGCGCCAGCAGCCAAGAGGGAAGCGGGGTTTACAATGAGCAGTTCTTC. It specifies CASSQEGSGVYNEQFF.